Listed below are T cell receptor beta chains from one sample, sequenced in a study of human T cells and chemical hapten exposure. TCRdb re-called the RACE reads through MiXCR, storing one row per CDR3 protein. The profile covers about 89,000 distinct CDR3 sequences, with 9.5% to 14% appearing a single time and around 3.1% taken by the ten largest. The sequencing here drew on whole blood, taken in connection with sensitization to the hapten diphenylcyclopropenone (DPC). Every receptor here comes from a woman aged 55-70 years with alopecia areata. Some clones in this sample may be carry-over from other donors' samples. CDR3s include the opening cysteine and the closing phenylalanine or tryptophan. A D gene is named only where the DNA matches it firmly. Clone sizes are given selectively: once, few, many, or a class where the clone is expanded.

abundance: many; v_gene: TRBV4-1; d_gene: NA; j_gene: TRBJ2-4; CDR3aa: CASSQDRERWVLKDKNIQYF; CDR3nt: TGCGCCAGCAGCCAAGATCGCGAGAGATGGGTCCTTAAGGACAAAAACATTCAGTACTTC
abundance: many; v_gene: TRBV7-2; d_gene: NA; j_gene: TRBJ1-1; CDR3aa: CASSFRVQREAFF; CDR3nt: TGTGCCAGCAGCTTTCGGGTGCAGCGCGAAGCTTTCTTT
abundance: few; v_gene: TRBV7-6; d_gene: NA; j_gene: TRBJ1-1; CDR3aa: CASSLVVTDTEAFF; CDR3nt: TGTGCCAGCAGCTTAGTTGTCACCGACACTGAAGCTTTCTTT
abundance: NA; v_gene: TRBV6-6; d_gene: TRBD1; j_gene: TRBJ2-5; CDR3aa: CASSSPGTDAETQYF; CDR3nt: TGTGCCAGCAGTTCCCCCGGGACAGATGCAGAGACCCAGTACTTC
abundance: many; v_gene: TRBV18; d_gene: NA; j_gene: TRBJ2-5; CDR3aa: CASSPTGQETQYF; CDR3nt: TGTGCCAGCTCACCTACAGGGCAAGAGACCCAGTACTTC
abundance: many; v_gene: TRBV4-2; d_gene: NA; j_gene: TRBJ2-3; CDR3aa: CASSQERRDTQYF; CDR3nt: TGTGCCAGCAGCCAAGAGAGGCGGGATACGCAGTATTTT
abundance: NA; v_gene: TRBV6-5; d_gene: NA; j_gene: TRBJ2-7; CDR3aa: CASSYVQGNPYEQYF; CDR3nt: TGTGCCAGCAGTTACGTGCAGGGAAACCCCTACGAGCAGTACTTC
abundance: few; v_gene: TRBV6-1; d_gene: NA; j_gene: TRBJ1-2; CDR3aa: CANSQSQGSGYGYTF; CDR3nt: TGTGCCAACAGTCAGTCCCAGGGGTCCGGCTATGGCTACACCTTC
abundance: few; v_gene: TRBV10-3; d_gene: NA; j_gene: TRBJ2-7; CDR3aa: CAISETGRSLTYEQYF; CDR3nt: TGTGCCATCAGTGAAACAGGTAGATCGCTCACCTACGAGCAGTACTTC
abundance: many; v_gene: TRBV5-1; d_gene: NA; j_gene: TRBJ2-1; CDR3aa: CASSLAAGTPSYNEQFF; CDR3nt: TGCGCCAGCAGCTTGGCCGCGGGGACACCCTCCTACAATGAGCAGTTCTTC
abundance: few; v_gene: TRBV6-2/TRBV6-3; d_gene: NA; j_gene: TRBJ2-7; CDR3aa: CASSYPSYQQYF; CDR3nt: TGTGCCAGCAGTTACCCCAGCTACCAGCAGTACTTC
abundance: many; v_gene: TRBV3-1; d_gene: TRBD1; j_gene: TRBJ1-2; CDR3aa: CASSQHGQGSNYGYTF; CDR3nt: TGTGCCAGCAGCCAACATGGACAGGGGTCTAACTATGGCTACACCTTC
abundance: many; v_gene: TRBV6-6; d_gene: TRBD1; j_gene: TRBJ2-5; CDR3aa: CASSSGTAYQETQYF; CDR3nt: TGTGCCAGCAGTTCAGGGACAGCCTACCAAGAGACCCAGTACTTC
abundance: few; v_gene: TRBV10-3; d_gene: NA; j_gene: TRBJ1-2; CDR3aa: CAIQPHRGTYGYTF; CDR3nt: TGTGCCATCCAACCCCACCGAGGGACCTATGGCTACACCTTC
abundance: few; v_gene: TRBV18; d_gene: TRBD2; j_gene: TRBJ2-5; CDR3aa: CASSPITGGGETQYF; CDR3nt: TGTGCCAGCTCACCGATCACCGGCGGGGGGGAGACCCAGTACTTC
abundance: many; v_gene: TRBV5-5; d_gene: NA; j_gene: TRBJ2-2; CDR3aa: CASSYLMANTGELFF; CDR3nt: TGTGCCAGCAGCTACCTAATGGCGAACACCGGGGAGCTGTTTTTT
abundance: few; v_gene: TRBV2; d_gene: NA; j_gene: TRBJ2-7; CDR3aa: CASRAFTSGEQYF; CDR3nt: TGTGCCAGCCGGGCCTTCACCAGCGGCGAGCAGTACTTC
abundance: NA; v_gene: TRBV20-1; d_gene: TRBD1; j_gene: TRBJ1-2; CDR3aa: CSAETGSGGYGYTF; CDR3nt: TGCAGTGCAGAGACAGGGTCAGGGGGCTATGGCTACACCTTC
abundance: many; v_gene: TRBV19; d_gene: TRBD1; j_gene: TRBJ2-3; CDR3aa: CASSLVRSTGEGDTQYF; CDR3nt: TGTGCCAGTAGTTTAGTACGATCGACAGGGGAAGGAGATACGCAGTATTTT
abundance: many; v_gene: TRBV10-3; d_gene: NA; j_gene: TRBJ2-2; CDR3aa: CAISEAGTQGRTGELFF; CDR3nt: TGTGCCATCAGTGAAGCCGGGACCCAGGGCCGCACCGGGGAGCTGTTTTTT
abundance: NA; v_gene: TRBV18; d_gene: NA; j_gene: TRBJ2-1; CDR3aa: CASSRPAGQSEQFF; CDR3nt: TGTGCCAGCTCTCGACCCGCAGGGCAAAGTGAGCAGTTCTTC
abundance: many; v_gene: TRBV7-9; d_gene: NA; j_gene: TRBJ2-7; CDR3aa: CASSPITPSRPYEQYF; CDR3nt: TGTGCCAGCAGCCCGATAACCCCGAGCAGGCCCTACGAGCAGTACTTC
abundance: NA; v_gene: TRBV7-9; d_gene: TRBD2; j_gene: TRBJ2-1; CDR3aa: CASNPMVVAGGNEQFF; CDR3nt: TGTGCCAGCAACCCTATGGTGGTAGCGGGGGGCAATGAGCAGTTCTTC
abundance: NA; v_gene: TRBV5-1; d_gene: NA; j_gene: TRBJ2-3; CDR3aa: CASRTGAAWGTDTQYF; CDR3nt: TGCGCCAGCAGAACGGGGGCGGCGTGGGGCACAGATACGCAGTATTTT
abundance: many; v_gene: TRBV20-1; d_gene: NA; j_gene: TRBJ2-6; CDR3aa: CSATPGANVLTF; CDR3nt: TGCAGTGCTACGCCTGGGGCCAACGTCCTGACTTTC
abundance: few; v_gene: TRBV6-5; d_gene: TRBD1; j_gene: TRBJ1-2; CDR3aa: CASSQGQTNYGYTF; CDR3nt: TGTGCCAGCAGTCAGGGACAGACGAACTATGGCTACACCTTC
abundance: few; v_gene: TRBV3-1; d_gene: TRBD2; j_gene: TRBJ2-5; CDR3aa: CASTLGVAGAQETQYF; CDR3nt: TGTGCCAGCACCCTCGGGGTAGCGGGGGCTCAAGAGACCCAGTACTTC
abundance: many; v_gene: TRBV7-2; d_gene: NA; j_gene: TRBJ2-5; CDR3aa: CASSLGVGASVSQETQYF; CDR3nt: TGTGCCAGCAGCTTAGGGGTTGGGGCTAGCGTTTCCCAAGAGACCCAGTACTTC
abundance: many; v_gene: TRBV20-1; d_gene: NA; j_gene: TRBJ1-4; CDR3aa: CSARRGGVDEKLFF; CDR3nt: TGCAGTGCTCGTCGCGGGGGGGTAGATGAAAAACTGTTTTTT
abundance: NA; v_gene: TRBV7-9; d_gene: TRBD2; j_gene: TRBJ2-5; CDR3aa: CASSLGLAGVQETQYF; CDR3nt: TGTGCCAGCAGCTTAGGGCTAGCGGGGGTTCAGGAGACCCAGTACTTC
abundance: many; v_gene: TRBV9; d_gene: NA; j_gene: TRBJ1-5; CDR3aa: CASSVAGEGNQPQHF; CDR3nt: TGTGCCAGCAGCGTAGCAGGGGAAGGCAATCAGCCCCAGCATTTT
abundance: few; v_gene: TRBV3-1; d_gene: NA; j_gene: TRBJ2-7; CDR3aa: CASSQVQQGPYEQYF; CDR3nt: TGTGCCAGCAGCCAGGTGCAGCAGGGGCCGTACGAGCAGTACTTC
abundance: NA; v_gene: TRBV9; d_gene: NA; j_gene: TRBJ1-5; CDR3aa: CASSVQGYSNQPQHF; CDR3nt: TGTGCCAGCAGCGTACAGGGATATAGCAATCAGCCCCAGCATTTT
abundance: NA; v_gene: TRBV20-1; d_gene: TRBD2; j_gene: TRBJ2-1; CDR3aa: CSAMGLADFNEQFF; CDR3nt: TGCAGTGCTATGGGACTAGCGGATTTCAATGAGCAGTTCTTC
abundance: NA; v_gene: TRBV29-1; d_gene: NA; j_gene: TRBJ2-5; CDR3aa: CSVAFRETQYF; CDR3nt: TGCAGCGTCGCTTTTCGCGAGACCCAGTACTTC
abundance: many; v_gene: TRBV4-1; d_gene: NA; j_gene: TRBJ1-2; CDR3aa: CASSQTARQPNYGYTF; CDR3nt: TGCGCCAGCAGCCAAACGGCGCGGCAGCCAAACTATGGCTACACCTTC
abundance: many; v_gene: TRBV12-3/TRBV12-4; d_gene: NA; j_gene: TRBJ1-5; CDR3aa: CASRWGRLNQPQHF; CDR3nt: TGTGCCAGCAGGTGGGGGCGGCTAAATCAGCCCCAGCATTTT
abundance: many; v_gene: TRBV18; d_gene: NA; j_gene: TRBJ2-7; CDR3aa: CASSPPSPSEQYF; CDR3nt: TGTGCCAGCTCACCACCGTCTCCATCCGAGCAGTACTTC
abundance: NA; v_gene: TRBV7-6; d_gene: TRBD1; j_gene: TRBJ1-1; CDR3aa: CASSVTGGTEAFF; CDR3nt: TGTGCCAGCAGCGTAACAGGGGGGACTGAAGCTTTCTTT
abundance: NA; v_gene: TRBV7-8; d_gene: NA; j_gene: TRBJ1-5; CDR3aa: CASSLETFNQPQHF; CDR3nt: TGTGCCAGCAGCTTAGAGACCTTCAATCAGCCCCAGCATTTT
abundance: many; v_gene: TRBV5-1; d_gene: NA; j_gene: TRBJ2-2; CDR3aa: CASNPSAGEPGELFF; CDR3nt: TGCGCCAGCAACCCCTCAGCAGGGGAACCCGGGGAGCTGTTTTTT
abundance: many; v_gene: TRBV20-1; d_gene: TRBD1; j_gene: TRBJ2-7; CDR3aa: CSARPDRVSYEQYF; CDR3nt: TGCAGTGCTAGACCAGACAGGGTATCCTACGAGCAGTACTTC
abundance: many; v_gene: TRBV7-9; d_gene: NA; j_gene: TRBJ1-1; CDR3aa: CASSLGAAFF; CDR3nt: TGTGCCAGCAGCTTAGGGGCAGCTTTCTTT
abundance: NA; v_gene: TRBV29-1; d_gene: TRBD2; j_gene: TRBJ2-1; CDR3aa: CSVTGTSGGASSHEQFF; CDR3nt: TGCAGCGTGACCGGGACTAGCGGGGGGGCCTCATCCCATGAGCAGTTCTTC
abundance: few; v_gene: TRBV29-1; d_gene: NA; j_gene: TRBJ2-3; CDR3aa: CSVSGLLPSTDTQYF; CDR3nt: TGCAGCGTTTCGGGGCTCTTGCCTAGCACAGATACGCAGTATTTT
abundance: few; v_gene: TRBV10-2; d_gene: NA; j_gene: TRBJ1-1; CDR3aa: CASSVLKVNTEAFF; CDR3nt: TGCGCCAGCAGTGTTCTGAAGGTGAACACTGAAGCTTTCTTT
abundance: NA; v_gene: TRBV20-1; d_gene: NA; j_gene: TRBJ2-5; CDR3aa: CSAGTAMTQETQYF; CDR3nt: TGCAGTGCCGGGACCGCCATGACCCAAGAGACCCAGTACTTC
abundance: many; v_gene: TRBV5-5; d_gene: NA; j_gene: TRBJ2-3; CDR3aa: CASSLFGWESRRTDTQYF; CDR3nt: TGTGCCAGCAGCTTGTTCGGTTGGGAGTCCCGTCGCACAGATACGCAGTATTTT
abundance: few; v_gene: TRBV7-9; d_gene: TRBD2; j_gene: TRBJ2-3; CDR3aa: CASSHGGAGTDTQYF; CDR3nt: TGTGCCAGCAGCCACGGGGGGGCCGGTACAGATACGCAGTATTTT
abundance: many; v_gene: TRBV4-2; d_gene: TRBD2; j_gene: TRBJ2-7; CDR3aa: CASSQSGGIQREQYF; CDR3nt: TGTGCCAGCAGCCAATCGGGGGGTATCCAGCGCGAGCAGTACTTC
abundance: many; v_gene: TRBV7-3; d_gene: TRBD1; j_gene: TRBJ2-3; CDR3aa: CASSGTGDPSTDTQYF; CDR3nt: TGTGCCAGCAGCGGGACAGGAGACCCTAGCACAGATACGCAGTATTTT
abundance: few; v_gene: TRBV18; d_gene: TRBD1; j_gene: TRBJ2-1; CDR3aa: CASSPPGQGVWSEQFF; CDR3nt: TGTGCCAGCTCACCACCGGGACAGGGGGTTTGGAGTGAGCAGTTCTTC
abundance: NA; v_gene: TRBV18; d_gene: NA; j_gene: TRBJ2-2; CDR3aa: CASSPPSAVRGELFF; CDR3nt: TGTGCCAGCTCACCACCCTCGGCGGTGAGGGGGGAGCTGTTTTTT
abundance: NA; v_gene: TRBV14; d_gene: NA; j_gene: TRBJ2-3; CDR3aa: CASSTQATTLGQYF; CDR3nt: TGTGCCAGCAGCACACAGGCTACCACATTGGGGCAGTATTTT
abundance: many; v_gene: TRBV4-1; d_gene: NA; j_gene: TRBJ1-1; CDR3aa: CASSRIPGNTEAFF; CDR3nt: TGCGCCAGCAGCCGTATCCCCGGCAACACTGAAGCTTTCTTT
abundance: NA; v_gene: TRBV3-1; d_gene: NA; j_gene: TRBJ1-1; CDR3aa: CASSHAGGGNTEAFF; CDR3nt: TGTGCCAGCAGCCATGCCGGCGGAGGGAACACTGAAGCTTTCTTT
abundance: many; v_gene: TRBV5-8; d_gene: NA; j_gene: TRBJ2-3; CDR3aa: CASSLGSGGFTDTQYF; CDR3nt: TGTGCCAGCAGCTTGGGGTCCGGGGGCTTCACAGATACGCAGTATTTT
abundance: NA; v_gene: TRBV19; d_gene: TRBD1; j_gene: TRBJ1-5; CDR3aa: CASTPTGGQPQHF; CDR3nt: TGTGCCAGCACACCAACAGGGGGTCAGCCCCAGCATTTT
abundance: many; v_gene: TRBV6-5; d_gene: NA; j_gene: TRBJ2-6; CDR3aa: CASSYSSLAGANVLTF; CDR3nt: TGTGCCAGCAGTTACTCGAGCCTGGCTGGGGCCAACGTCCTGACTTTC
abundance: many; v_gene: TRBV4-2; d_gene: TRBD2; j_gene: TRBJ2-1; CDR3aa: CASSQTWTSVSPSEQFF; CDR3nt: TGTGCCAGCAGCCAAACCTGGACTAGCGTGTCACCCAGTGAGCAGTTCTTC